These T cell receptor beta chains were read from a single sample in a study of control samples from healthy donors and cancer patients. Clones were sequenced by immunoSEQ multiplex PCR, and TCRdb holds only the in-frame ones, with some missing. The sample yields almost 95,000 clones, 90% seen once. Source material: blood. Receptor source: a woman aged 18-29 years in good health. The CDR3 runs from the conserved cysteine through the conserved F or W. Fields, in order: V gene, D gene, CDR3 length, clone size, J gene, CDR3 DNA, CDR3 protein. A D gene is named only where the DNA matches it firmly. Only part of the rows carry a size: once, few, many, or a class if the clone is expanded.

TRBV9	.	14	.	TRBJ2-2	TGTGCCAGCAGCGCTTCACTAAACACCGGGGAGCTGTTTTTT	CASSASLNTGELFF
TRBV7-2	.	15	.	TRBJ1-3	TGTGCCAGCAGCTTATTTAGGGCTGCTGGAAACACCATATATTTT	CASSLFRAAGNTIYF
TRBV5-8	.	17	.	TRBJ2-7	TGTGCCAGCAGCTTAACGAAGGGAGGGGGTGCCCATTACGAGCAGTACTTC	CASSLTKGGGAHYEQYF
TRBV27	TRBD1	15	many	TRBJ1-5	TGTGCTACCGGGCCAGGGGGCGGTGATGGGCAGCCCCAGCATTTT	CATGPGGGDGQPQHF
TRBV7-3	TRBD1	15	.	TRBJ1-1	TGTGCCAGCAGCTTACAGGGGGGAATTAGCACTGAAGCTTTCTTT	CASSLQGGISTEAFF
TRBV7-9	.	17	.	TRBJ1-1	TGTGCCAGCAGCTTACCAAAGTCCGGGACACCAAACACTGAAGCTTTCTTT	CASSLPKSGTPNTEAFF
TRBV12-5	.	16	.	TRBJ1-2	TGTGCTAGTGGTTTATCCTCGACGGTAGCTAACTATGGCTACACCTTC	CASGLSSTVANYGYTF
TRBV7-9	.	18	.	TRBJ1-3	TGTGCCAGCAGCTTCCACAGGGTGAACCCCTCCCTTGGAAACACCATATATTTT	CASSFHRVNPSLGNTIYF
TRBV5-6	.	14	.	TRBJ1-2	TGTGCCAGCAGCTTAGAAGGAGCGAACTATGGCTACACCTTC	CASSLEGANYGYTF
TRBV7-9	.	18	.	TRBJ1-4	TGTGCCAGCAGCTTTATGGTACGGGACTTCTCTTCTAATGAAAAACTGTTTTTT	CASSFMVRDFSSNEKLFF
TRBV6-6	.	15	.	TRBJ2-1	TGTGCCAGCAGCGCCACGGGGGCCCAATACAATGAGCAGTTCTTC	CASSATGAQYNEQFF
TRBV7-8	TRBD1	14	.	TRBJ1-6	TGTGCCAGCAGCCTACAGGGGGTTGGTTCACCCCTCCACTTT	CASSLQGVGSPLHF
TRBV3-1/TRBV3-2	.	15	.	TRBJ1-2	TGTGCCAGCAGCCAGGGAGGGCGAGCTAACTATGGCTACACCTTC	CASSQGGRANYGYTF
TRBV7-6	TRBD1	15	.	TRBJ1-4	TGTGCCAGCAGCTATAGACAGGGGGGCAATGAAAAACTGTTTTTT	CASSYRQGGNEKLFF
TRBV11-2	.	15	few	TRBJ1-1	TGTGCCAGCAGCTTAGAGCCGATCATGAACACTGAAGCTTTCTTT	CASSLEPIMNTEAFF
TRBV6-1	.	15	.	TRBJ1-1	TGTGCCAGCAGTGAAGCGTGGACAATGAACACTGAAGCTTTCTTT	CASSEAWTMNTEAFF
TRBV18	.	13	.	TRBJ1-2	TGTGCCAGTTCCAAAGAGACTGGCTATGGCTACACCTTC	CASSKETGYGYTF
TRBV5-4	.	13	.	TRBJ2-5	TGTGCCAGCAGCTTGGTACCCGTGGAGACCCAGTACTTC	CASSLVPVETQYF
TRBV7-8	.	12	.	TRBJ2-3	TGTGCCAGCAGCTTAGTCTCAGATACGCAGTATTTT	CASSLVSDTQYF
TRBV27	TRBD1	14	.	TRBJ2-1	TGTGCCAGCAGTTTATGGGACAGGGGGGGTGAGCAGTTCTTC	CASSLWDRGGEQFF
TRBV19	.	18	once	TRBJ2-1	TGTGCCAGTAGTCCCAGAAGACAGGTATCGAGCTCCTACAATGAGCAGTTCTTC	CASSPRRQVSSSYNEQFF
TRBV4-2	TRBD2	18	.	TRBJ2-5	TGTGCCAGCAGCCCGTACTGGAAGGAGCGGGGCCAACACGGGACCCAGTACTTC	CASSPYWKERGQHGTQYF
TRBV6-5	.	15	.	TRBJ2-2	TGTGCCAGCAGTTACGGAAACAGACCCCGCGGGGAGCTGTTTTTT	CASSYGNRPRGELFF
TRBV10-3	.	13	.	TRBJ1-2	TGTGCCATCAGTGGCGGGACATACTATGGCTACACCTTC	CAISGGTYYGYTF
TRBV5-1	.	17	.	TRBJ1-2	TGCGCCAGCAGCTTGGCCCCAACGGAGCGAGTACTCTATGGCTACACCTTC	CASSLAPTERVLYGYTF
TRBV5-1	.	15	.	TRBJ1-2	TGCGCCAGCAGCCCGAGCCGGGACGGCAGCTATGGCTACACCTTC	CASSPSRDGSYGYTF
TRBV4-1	.	14	.	TRBJ1-2	TGCGCCAGCAGCCAAGGCGGGGCCGAGAGGGGCTACACCTTC	CASSQGGAERGYTF
TRBV5-4	.	12	.	TRBJ1-2	TGTGCCAGCAGCTTGGACAACTATGGCTACACCTTC	CASSLDNYGYTF
TRBV11-3	TRBD1	14	.	TRBJ2-1	TGTGCCAGCAGCCTACTGACAGGGGGGAATGAGCAGTTCTTC	CASSLLTGGNEQFF
TRBV27	.	16	.	TRBJ1-1	TGTGCCAGCAGTACGTACCTTGGACAGACAGACACTGAAGCTTTCTTT	CASSTYLGQTDTEAFF
TRBV5-4	.	12	.	TRBJ2-1	TGTGCCAGCAGCTTGGGGTTGGACGAGCAGTTCTTC	CASSLGLDEQFF
TRBV5-1	TRBD1	14	.	TRBJ2-5	TGCGCCAGCAGTTCTAGGGGACAGAAAGAGACCCAGTACTTC	CASSSRGQKETQYF
TRBV2	.	14	.	TRBJ1-5	TGTGCCAGCAAACAAACATTTAGCAATCAGCCCCAGCATTTT	CASKQTFSNQPQHF
TRBV27	.	10	.	TRBJ2-7	TGTGCCAGCAGGGCCTACGAGCAGTACTTC	CASRAYEQYF
TRBV7-2	.	13	.	TRBJ2-1	TGTGCCAGCAGCTTAGCGGGCAGCGATGAGCAGTTCTTC	CASSLAGSDEQFF
TRBV5-6	.	14	.	TRBJ1-1	TGTGCCAGCAGCTTTCAGAATCGGAACACTGAAGCTTTCTTT	CASSFQNRNTEAFF
TRBV2	.	12	once	TRBJ1-5	TGTGCCAGCCGATTAAGCAATCAGCCCCAGCATTTT	CASRLSNQPQHF
TRBV29-1	.	15	.	TRBJ2-1	TGCAGCGTTGAAGACAAGGACACCCCTTACAATGAGCAGTTCTTC	CSVEDKDTPYNEQFF
TRBV6-5	.	15	.	TRBJ2-1	TGTGCCAGCAGTGACTCGGCCAAGGAGGGCAATGAGCAGTTCTTC	CASSDSAKEGNEQFF
TRBV19	TRBD1	16	.	TRBJ1-1	TGTGCCAGTACCTCGCGGAACAGGGGGCTGAACACTGAAGCTTTCTTT	CASTSRNRGLNTEAFF
TRBV18	.	14	.	TRBJ1-1	TGTGCCAGCTCACCACGACCTATGAACACTGAAGCTTTCTTT	CASSPRPMNTEAFF
TRBV2	.	12	.	TRBJ1-2	TGTGCCAGCAGCCGACAGGCAGGGGGCTACACCTTC	CASSRQAGGYTF
TRBV6-1	TRBD2	15	.	TRBJ2-3	TGTGCCAGCAGTGAGCAGTCTAGCGGGGCAGATACGCAGTATTTT	CASSEQSSGADTQYF
TRBV6-1	.	12	once	TRBJ2-7	TGTGCCAGCAGTGACGGGGTCTACGAGCAGTACTTC	CASSDGVYEQYF
TRBV6-1	.	16	.	TRBJ1-1	TGTGCCAGCAGTGAAGAAGGGATTTACCGGGACACTGAAGCTTTCTTT	CASSEEGIYRDTEAFF
TRBV9	.	16	.	TRBJ2-1	TGTGCCAGCAGCGTAGGCGGGGCCGCTACCTACAATGAGCAGTTCTTC	CASSVGGAATYNEQFF
TRBV27	TRBD1	17	.	TRBJ2-3	TGTGCCAGCAGTTCTCCCACGATACAGGGGGCTCCAGATACGCAGTATTTT	CASSSPTIQGAPDTQYF